The clone carrying this T cell receptor (beta chain) was counted a single time. This may stem from a read error, because a much larger clone lies one nucleotide away. For TCRbeta, the library was prepared with unique molecular identifiers. TCRdb recomputed calls from the PCR reads with MiXCR, one row per CDR3 protein. The sample has 200,000 to 300,000 distinct CDR3 sequences, roughly a quarter seen once. These data originate in a study of T-cell reconstitution after alpha-beta-depleted transplantation in children. The CDR3 sequence is 15 residues long. CDR1 is SGHTA, CDR2 FQGNSA, per germline. The clonotype was recovered from a female patient aged 2 to 10 who had a stem cell transplant for congenital amegakaryocytic thrombocytopenia, so the T cells may come from the graft donor. The chain uses TRBV7-2 and TRBJ2-1; D gene uncertain. Sequences were derived from PBMCs, mostly from graft donor cells, sampled 360 days after TCRalphabeta/CD19-depleted stem cell transplant. CDR3 in DNA: TGTTCCAGCAGCTTAGTTAGCTCGATCCCCAATGAGCAGTTCTTC. This codes for CSSSLVSSIPNEQFF.